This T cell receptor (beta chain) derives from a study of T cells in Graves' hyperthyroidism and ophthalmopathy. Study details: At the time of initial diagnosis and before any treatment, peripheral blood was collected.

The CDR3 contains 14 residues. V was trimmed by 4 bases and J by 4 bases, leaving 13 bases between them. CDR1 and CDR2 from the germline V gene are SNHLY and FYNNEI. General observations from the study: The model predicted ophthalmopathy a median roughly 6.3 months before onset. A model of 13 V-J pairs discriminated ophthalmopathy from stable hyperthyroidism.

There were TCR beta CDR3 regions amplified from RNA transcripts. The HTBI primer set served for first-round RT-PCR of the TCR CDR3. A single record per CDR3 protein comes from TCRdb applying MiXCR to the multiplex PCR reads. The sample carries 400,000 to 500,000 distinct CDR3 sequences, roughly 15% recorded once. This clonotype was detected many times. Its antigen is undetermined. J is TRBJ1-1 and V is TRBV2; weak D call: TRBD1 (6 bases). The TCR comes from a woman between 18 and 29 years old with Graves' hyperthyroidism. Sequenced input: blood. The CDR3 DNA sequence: TGTGCCAGCAGTGCACAGGGACTCGGCACTGAAGCTTTCTTT. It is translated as CASSAQGLGTEAFF.